This TCR beta chain stems from a study of blood T cell repertoires in COVID-19. Study information: Specimens from acute and convalescent COVID-19 originated in the United States, Italy and Spain. The cDNA or gDNA used as material had been derived from T cells, B-cell-depleted T cells, or PBMCs.

Per the original data handling: Amplifying reference gene primers gave estimates of nucleated cell counts. Profiling relied on immunoSEQ multiplex PCR, and the TCRdb table lists in-frame clones only, not all of them. Clone size and V and J calls were adopted from that table, with D and trimming inferred from the DNA. This table has about 100,000 clones, over 80% appearing once. Deletions cut 6 bases from V and 4 bases from J, with 13 bases between. Germline V CDR1 and CDR2: MNHEY, SVGAGI. The CDR3 sequence is 13 residues long. The source is a woman in her 30s with acute or convalescent COVID-19. V usage is TRBV6-5 and J usage is TRBJ2-7; weak D call: TRBD1 (6 bases). Specimen: peripheral blood. CDR3 DNA: TGTGCCAGCAGGGACAGCGCCTCATACGAGCAGTACTTC. Translated: CASRDSASYEQYF.